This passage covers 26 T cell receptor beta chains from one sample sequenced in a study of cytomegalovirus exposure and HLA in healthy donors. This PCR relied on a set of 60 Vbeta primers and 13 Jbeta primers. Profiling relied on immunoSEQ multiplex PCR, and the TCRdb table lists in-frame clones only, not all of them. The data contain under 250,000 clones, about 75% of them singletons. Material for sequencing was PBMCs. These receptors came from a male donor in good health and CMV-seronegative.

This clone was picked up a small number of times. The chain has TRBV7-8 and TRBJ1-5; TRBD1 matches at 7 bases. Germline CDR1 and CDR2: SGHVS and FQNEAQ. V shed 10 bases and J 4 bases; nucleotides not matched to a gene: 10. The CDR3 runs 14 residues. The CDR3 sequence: CATADRVVNQPQHF. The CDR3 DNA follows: TGTGCCACCGCAGACAGGGTTGTAAATCAGCCCCAGCATTTT.

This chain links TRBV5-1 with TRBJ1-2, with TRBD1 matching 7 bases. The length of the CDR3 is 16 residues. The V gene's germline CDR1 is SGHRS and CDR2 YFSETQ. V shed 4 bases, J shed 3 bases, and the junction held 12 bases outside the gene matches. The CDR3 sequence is CASSGIRGQDDYGYTF. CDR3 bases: TGCGCCAGCAGCGGGATAAGGGGGCAGGATGACTATGGCTACACCTTC. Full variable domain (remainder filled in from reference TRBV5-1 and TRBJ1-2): KAGVTQTPRYLIKTRGQQVTLSCSPISGHRSVSWYQQTPGQGLQFLFEYFSETQRNKGNFPGRFSGRQFSNSRSEMNVSTLELGDSALYLCASSGIRGQDDYGYTFGSGTRLTVV.

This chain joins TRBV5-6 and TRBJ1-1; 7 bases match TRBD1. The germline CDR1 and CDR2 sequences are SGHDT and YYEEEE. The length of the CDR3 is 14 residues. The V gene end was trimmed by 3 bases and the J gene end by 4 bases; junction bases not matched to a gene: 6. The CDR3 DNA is TGTGCCAGCAGCTACCCGACAGGGAGCACTGAAGCTTTCTTT. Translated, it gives CASSYPTGSTEAFF.

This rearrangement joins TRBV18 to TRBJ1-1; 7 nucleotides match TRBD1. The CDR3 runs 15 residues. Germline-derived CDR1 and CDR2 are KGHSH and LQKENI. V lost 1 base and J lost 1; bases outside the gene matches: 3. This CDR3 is CASSPRDSQNTEAFF. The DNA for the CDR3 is TGTGCCAGCTCACCACGGGACAGCCAGAACACTGAAGCTTTCTTT. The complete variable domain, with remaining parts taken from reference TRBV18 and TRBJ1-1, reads NAGVMQNPRHLVRRRGQEARLRCSPMKGHSHVYWYRQLPEEGLKFMVYLQKENIIDESGMPKERFSAEFPKEGPSILRIQQVVRGDSAAYFCASSPRDSQNTEAFFGQGTRLTVV.

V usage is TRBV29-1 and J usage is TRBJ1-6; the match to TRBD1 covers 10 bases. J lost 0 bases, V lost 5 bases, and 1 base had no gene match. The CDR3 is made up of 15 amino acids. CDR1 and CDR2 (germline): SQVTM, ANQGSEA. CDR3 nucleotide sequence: TGCAGCGTTCGGACAGGGGGCTCCTATAATTCACCCCTCCACTTT. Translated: CSVRTGGSYNSPLHF.

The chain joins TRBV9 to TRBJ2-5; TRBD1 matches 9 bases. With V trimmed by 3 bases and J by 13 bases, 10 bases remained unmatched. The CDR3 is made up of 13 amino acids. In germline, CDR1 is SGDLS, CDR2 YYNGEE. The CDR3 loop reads CASSAGTGSNPYF. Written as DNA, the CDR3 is TGTGCCAGCAGCGCCGGGACAGGGTCCAATCCGTACTTC.

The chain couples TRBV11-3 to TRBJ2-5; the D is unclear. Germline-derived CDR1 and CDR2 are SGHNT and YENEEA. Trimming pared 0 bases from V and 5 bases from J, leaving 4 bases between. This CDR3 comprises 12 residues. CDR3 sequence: CASSLDEETQYF. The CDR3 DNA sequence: TGTGCCAGCAGCTTAGATGAGGAGACCCAGTACTTC.

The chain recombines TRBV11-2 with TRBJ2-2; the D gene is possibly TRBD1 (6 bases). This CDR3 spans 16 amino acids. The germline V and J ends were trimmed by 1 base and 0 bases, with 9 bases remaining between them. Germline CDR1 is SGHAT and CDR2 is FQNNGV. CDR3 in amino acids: CASSLVRGTNTGELFF. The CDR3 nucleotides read TGTGCCAGCAGCTTAGTAAGGGGGACGAACACCGGGGAGCTGTTTTTT.

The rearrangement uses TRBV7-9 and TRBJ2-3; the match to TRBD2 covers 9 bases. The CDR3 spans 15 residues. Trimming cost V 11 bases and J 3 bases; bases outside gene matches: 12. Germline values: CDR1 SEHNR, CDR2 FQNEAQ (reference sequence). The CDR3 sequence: CAGQAGGERTDTQYF. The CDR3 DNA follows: TGTGCCGGTCAAGCGGGAGGAGAAAGGACAGATACGCAGTATTTT.

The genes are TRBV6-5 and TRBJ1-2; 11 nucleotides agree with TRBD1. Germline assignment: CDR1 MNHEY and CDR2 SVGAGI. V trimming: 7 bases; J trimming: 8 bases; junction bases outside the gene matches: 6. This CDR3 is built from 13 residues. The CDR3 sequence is CASNGQGARGYTF. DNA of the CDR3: TGTGCCAGCAACGGACAGGGGGCCAGAGGCTACACCTTC.

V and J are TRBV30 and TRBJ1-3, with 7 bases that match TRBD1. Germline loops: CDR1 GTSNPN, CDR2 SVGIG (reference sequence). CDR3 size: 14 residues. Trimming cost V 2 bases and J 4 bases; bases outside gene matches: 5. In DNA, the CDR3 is TGTGCCTGGAGTACTACAGGGGAAGGAAACACCATATATTTT. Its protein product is CAWSTTGEGNTIYF. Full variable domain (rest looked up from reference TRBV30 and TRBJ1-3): SQTIHQWPATLVQPVGSPLSLECTVEGTSNPNLYWYRQAAGRGLQLLFYSVGIGQISSEVPQNLSASRPQDRQFILSSKKLLLSDSGFYLCAWSTTGEGNTIYFGEGSWLTVV.

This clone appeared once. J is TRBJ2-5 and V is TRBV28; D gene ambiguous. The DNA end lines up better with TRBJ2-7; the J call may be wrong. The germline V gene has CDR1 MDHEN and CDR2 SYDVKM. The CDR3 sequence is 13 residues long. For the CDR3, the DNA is TGTGCCAGCAGTCCAGGATCTGCCCACGAGCAGTACTTC. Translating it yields CASSPGSAHEQYF.

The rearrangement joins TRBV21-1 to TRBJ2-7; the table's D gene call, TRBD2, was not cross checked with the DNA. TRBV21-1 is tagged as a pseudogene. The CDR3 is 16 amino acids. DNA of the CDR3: TGTGCCAGCAGCCCCTCCTGGACTAGCGGGACCTACGAGCAGTACTTC. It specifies CASSPSWTSGTYEQYF.

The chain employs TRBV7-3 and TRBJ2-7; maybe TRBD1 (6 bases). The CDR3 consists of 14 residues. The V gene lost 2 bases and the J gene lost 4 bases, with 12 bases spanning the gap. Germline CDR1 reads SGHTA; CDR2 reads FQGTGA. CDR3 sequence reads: CASSLGGAVYEQYF. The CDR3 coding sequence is TGTGCCAGCAGCTTAGGGGGCGCAGTATACGAGCAGTACTTC. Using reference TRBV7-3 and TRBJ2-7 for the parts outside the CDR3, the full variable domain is GAGVSQTPSNKVTEKGKYVELRCDPISGHTALYWYRQSLGQGPEFLIYFQGTGAADDSGLPNDRFFAVRPEGSVSTLKIQRTERGDSAVYLCASSLGGAVYEQYFGPGTRLTVT.

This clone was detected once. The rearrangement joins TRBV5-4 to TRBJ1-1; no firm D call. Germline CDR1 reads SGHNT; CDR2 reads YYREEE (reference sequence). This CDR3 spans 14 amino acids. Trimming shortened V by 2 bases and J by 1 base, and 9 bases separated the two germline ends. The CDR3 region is CASSLNSWNTEAFF. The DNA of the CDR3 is TGTGCCAGCAGCTTAAACAGCTGGAACACTGAAGCTTTCTTT.

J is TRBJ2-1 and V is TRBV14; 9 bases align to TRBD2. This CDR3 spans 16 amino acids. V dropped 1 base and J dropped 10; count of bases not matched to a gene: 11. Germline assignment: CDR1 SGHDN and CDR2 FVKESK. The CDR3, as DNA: TGTGCCAGCAGCCAAGGAAGTAGGGGACTAGCTCCCGAGCAGTTCTTC. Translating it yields CASSQGSRGLAPEQFF.

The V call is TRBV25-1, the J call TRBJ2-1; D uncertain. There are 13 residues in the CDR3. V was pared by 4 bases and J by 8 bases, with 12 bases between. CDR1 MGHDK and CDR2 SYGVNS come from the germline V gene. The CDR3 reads CASSGPQVYEQFF. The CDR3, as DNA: TGTGCCAGCAGTGGCCCCCAGGTCTATGAGCAGTTCTTC.

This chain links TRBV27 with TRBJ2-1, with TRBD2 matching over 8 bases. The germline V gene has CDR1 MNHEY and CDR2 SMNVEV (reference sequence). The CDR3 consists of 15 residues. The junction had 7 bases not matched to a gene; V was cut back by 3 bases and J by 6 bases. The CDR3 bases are TGTGCCAGCAGTTTGGGAGTAGCGGGAAGCAATGAGCAGTTCTTC. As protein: CASSLGVAGSNEQFF.

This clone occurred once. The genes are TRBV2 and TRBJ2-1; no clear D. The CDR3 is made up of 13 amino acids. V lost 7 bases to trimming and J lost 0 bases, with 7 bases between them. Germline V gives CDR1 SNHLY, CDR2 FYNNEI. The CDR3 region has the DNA TGTGCCAGCACTAGACTCTCCTACAATGAGCAGTTCTTC. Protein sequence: CASTRLSYNEQFF.

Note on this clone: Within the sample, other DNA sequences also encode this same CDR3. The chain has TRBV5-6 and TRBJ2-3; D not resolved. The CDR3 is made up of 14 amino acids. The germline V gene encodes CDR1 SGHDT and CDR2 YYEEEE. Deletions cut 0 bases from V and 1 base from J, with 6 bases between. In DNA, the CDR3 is TGTGCCAGCAGCTTGGCCGGAGGCACAGATACGCAGTATTTT. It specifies CASSLAGGTDTQYF.

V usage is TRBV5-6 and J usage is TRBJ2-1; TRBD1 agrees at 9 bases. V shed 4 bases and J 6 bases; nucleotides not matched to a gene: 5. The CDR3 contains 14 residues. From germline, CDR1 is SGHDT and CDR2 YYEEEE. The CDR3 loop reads CASSIQGAVNEQFF. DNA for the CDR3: TGTGCCAGCAGCATACAGGGGGCGGTCAATGAGCAGTTCTTC.

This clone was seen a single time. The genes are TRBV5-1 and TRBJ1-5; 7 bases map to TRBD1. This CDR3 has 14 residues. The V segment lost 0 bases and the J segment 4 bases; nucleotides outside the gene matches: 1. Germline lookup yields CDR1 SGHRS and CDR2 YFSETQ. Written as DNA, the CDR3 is TGCGCCAGCAGCTTGGCAGGGGGGAATCAGCCCCAGCATTTT. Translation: CASSLAGGNQPQHF.

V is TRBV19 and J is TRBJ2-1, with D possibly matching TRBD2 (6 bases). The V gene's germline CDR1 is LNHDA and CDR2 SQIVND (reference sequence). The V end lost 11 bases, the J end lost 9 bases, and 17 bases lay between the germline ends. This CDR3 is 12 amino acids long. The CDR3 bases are TGTGCCTCGGACTACGGGGCGGGTGAGCAGTTCTTC. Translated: CASDYGAGEQFF.

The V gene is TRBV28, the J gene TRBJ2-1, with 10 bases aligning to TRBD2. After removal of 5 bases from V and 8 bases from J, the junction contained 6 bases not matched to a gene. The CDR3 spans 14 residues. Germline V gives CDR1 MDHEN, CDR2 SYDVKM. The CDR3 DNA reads TGTGCCAGCAGTGGGGCTAGCGGGAGTTATGAGCAGTTCTTC. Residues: CASSGASGSYEQFF.

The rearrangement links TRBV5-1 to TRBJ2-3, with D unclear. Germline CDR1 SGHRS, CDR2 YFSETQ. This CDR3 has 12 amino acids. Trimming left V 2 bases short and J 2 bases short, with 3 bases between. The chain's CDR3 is CASSFNTDTQYF. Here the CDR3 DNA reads TGCGCCAGCAGCTTTAACACAGATACGCAGTATTTT.

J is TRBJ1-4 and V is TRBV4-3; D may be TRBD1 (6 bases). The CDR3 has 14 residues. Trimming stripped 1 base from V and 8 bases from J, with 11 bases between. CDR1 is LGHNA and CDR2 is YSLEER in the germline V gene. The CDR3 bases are TGCGCCAGCAGCCAAGGACTGGACAGAGAAAAACTGTTTTTT. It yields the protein CASSQGLDREKLFF.